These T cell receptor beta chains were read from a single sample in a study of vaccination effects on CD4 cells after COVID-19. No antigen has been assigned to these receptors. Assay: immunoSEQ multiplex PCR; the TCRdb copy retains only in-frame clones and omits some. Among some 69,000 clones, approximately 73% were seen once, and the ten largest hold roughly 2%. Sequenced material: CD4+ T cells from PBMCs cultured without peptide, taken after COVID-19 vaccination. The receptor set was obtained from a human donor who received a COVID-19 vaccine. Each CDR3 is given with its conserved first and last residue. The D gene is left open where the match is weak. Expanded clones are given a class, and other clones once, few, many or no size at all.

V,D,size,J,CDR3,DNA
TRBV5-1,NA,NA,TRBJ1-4,CASSQLGTADQKLFF,TGCGCCAGCAGCCAACTTGGGACTGCCGACCAAAAACTGTTTTTT
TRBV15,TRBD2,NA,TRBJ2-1,CATSRVSGGNNEQFF,TGTGCCACCAGCAGAGTGTCGGGGGGAAACAATGAGCAGTTCTTC
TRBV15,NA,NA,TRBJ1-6,CATSRDRHGGSYNSPLHF,TGTGCCACCAGCAGAGATCGACACGGGGGCTCCTATAATTCACCCCTCCACTTT
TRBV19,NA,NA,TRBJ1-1,CAIHRPGSWTEAFF,TGTGCCATCCACCGGCCAGGGTCGTGGACTGAAGCTTTCTTT
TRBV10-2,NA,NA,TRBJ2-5,CASSHRQETQYF,TGCGCCAGCAGCCACCGACAAGAGACCCAGTACTTC
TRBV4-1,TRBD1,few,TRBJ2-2,CATQSWTGVSTGELFF,TGCGCCACCCAGTCCTGGACAGGGGTTAGCACCGGGGAGCTGTTTTTT
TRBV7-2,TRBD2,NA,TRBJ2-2,CASSSPKGVSGGRTGELFF,TGTGCCAGCAGCTCCCCCAAGGGCGTGAGCGGGGGACGAACCGGGGAGCTGTTTTTT
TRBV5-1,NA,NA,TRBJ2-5,CASSPSTARGETQYF,TGCGCCAGCAGCCCATCGACAGCCCGGGGAGAGACCCAGTACTTC
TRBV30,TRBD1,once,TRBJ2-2,CAWSAGQGNTGELFF,TGTGCCTGGAGCGCGGGACAGGGTAACACCGGGGAGCTGTTTTTT
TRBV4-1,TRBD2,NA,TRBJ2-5,CASSQGHTSGDQETQYF,TGCGCCAGCAGCCAAGGCCATACTAGCGGGGATCAAGAGACCCAGTACTTC
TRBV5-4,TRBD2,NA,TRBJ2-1,CASSPGLAAYNEQFF,TGTGCCAGCAGCCCGGGACTAGCGGCCTACAATGAGCAGTTCTTC
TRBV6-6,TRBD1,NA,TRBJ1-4,CASSSGTVSPEKLFF,TGTGCCAGCAGCTCCGGGACAGTCAGCCCCGAAAAACTGTTTTTT
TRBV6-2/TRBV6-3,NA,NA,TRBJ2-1,CASSYSAPNEQFF,TGTGCCAGCAGTTACTCAGCCCCCAATGAGCAGTTCTTC
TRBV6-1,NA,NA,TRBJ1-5,CASSDTRFYSNQPQHF,TGTGCCAGCAGTGACACGCGATTTTATAGCAATCAGCCCCAGCATTTT
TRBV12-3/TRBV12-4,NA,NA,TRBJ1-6,CASSLNNSPLHF,TGTGCCAGCAGTTTAAACAATTCACCCCTCCACTTT
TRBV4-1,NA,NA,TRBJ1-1,CASSQGALNTEAFF,TGCGCCAGCAGCCAAGGAGCCTTGAACACTGAAGCTTTCTTT
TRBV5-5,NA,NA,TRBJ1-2,CASSLRDSRRKRSGYTF,TGTGCCAGCAGCTTGAGGGATAGCCGGAGAAAGCGGAGTGGCTACACCTTC
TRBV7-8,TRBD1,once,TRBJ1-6,CASSGRTGFDSPLHF,TGTGCCAGCAGCGGGCGGACAGGGTTTGATTCACCCCTCCACTTT
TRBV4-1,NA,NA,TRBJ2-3,CASSQARGGLTQYF,TGCGCCAGCAGCCAAGCCCGTGGCGGCCTTACGCAGTATTTT
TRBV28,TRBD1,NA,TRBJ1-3,CASSPPGTERNTIYF,TGTGCCAGCAGTCCGCCCGGGACAGAAAGAAACACCATATATTTT
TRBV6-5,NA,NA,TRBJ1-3,CASRQTVSGNTIYF,TGTGCCAGCAGGCAGACAGTCTCTGGAAACACCATATATTTT
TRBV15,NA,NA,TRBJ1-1,CATSRRTEAFF,TGTGCCACCAGCAGGAGAACTGAAGCTTTCTTT
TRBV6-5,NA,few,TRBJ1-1,CASSYSGGSPEAFF,TGTGCCAGCAGTTACTCAGGAGGGTCTCCTGAAGCTTTCTTT
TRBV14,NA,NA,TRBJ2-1,CASSVWGQSYNEQFF,TGTGCCAGCAGCGTTTGGGGGCAGTCCTACAATGAGCAGTTCTTC
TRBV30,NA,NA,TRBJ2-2,CAWSTSRHTGELFF,TGTGCCTGGAGTACGAGTCGGCACACCGGGGAGCTGTTTTTT
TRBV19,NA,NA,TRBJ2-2,CASSAAGTVAGELFF,TGTGCCAGTAGTGCCGCCGGGACCGTGGCCGGGGAGCTGTTTTTT
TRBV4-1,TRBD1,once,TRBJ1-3,CASSQDLQGDGNTIYF,TGCGCCAGCAGCCAAGATCTTCAGGGGGACGGAAACACCATATATTTT
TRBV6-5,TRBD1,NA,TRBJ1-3,CASRDRGPGNTIYF,TGTGCCAGCAGAGACAGGGGGCCTGGAAACACCATATATTTT
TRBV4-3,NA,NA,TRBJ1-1,CASSQAATMNTEAFF,TGCGCCAGCAGCCAAGCGGCGACTATGAACACTGAAGCTTTCTTT
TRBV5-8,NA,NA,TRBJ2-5,CASSLWLQETQYF,TGTGCCAGCAGCTTGTGGCTTCAAGAGACCCAGTACTTC
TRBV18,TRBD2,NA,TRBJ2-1,CASSPLSGGNEQFF,TGTGCCAGCTCTCCACTAAGCGGGGGAAATGAGCAGTTCTTC
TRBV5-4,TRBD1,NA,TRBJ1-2,CASSLGQLRDYGYTF,TGTGCCAGCAGCCTGGGACAGCTAAGAGACTATGGCTACACCTTC
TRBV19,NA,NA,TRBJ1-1,CASSTGGEAFF,TGTGCCAGTAGTACCGGGGGTGAAGCTTTCTTT
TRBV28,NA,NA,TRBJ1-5,CASRSLHRAIGQPQHF,TGTGCCAGCAGATCCCTCCACAGGGCCATCGGTCAGCCCCAGCATTTT
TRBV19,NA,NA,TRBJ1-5,CASSTSTRGGNQPQHF,TGTGCCAGTAGTACGTCTACTAGGGGGGGCAATCAGCCCCAGCATTTT
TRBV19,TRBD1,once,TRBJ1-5,CASRERTGESNQPQHF,TGTGCCAGTAGAGAAAGGACAGGGGAAAGCAATCAGCCCCAGCATTTT
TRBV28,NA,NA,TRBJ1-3,CASSLTGSGNTIYF,TGTGCCAGCAGTTTAACGGGGTCTGGAAACACCATATATTTT
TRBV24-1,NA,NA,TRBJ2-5,CATSDYGTARETQYF,TGTGCCACCAGTGATTATGGGACGGCCCGAGAGACCCAGTACTTC
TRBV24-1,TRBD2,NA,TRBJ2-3,CATSDLGGTGTSGGNTDTQYF,TGTGCCACCAGTGATTTGGGAGGGACCGGGACTAGCGGGGGAAACACAGATACGCAGTATTTT
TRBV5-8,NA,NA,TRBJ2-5,CASSLLRGAPLETQYF,TGTGCCAGCAGCTTGTTGAGGGGGGCCCCCCTAGAGACCCAGTACTTC
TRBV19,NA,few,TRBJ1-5,CASSRGHLNQPQHF,TGTGCCAGTAGTAGGGGACACCTCAATCAGCCCCAGCATTTT
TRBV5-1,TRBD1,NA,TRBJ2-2,CASSLGPQGEDTGELFF,TGCGCCAGCAGCTTGGGCCCACAGGGGGAAGATACCGGGGAGCTGTTTTTT
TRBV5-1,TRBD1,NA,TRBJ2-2,CASSLNQKGQGAAELFF,TGCGCCAGCAGCCTAAACCAGAAGGGACAGGGGGCGGCGGAGCTGTTTTTT
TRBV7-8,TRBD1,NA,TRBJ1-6,CASSREHGQGANSPLHF,TGTGCCAGCAGCCGAGAACACGGACAGGGGGCTAATTCACCCCTCCACTTT